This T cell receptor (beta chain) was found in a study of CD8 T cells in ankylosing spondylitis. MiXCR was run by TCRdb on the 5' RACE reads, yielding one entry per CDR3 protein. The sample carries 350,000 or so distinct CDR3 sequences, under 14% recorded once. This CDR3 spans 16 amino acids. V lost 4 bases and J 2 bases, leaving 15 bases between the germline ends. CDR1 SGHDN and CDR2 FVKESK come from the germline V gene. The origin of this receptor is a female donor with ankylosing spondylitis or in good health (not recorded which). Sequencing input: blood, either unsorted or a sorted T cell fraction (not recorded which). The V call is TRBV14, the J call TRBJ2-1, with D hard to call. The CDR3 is CASSRPREDTYNEQFF. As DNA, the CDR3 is TGTGCCAGCAGCCGACCCAGAGAGGATACCTACAATGAGCAGTTCTTC.